The 31 T cell receptor beta chains given below trace back to one sample, sequenced in a study of PD-1 blockade in classical Hodgkin lymphoma. Each and every patient relapsed after autologous stem cell transplantation, and patients got differing brentuximab vedotin exposure. The table came from immunoSEQ multiplex PCR; TCRdb's copy has only in-frame clones and leaves some out. The sample yields about 41,000 clones, roughly 80% seen once. Sequences were derived from peripheral blood mononuclear cells (PBMCs), sampled at baseline. Receptor source: a human donor with classical Hodgkin lymphoma.

A few counts support this clone. The rearrangement links TRBV30 to TRBJ1-5; the match to TRBD1 covers 7 bases. Germline CDR1 is GTSNPN and CDR2 is SVGIG (reference sequence). With V trimmed by 3 bases and J by 4 bases, 9 bases remained unmatched. This CDR3 contains 15 residues. The CDR3 DNA follows: TGTGCCTGGAGCCCGATAGACAGGGAGAATCAGCCCCAGCATTTT. Protein product: CAWSPIDRENQPQHF.

This sequence joins TRBV7-9 and TRBJ1-4; D is undetermined. The germline V gene encodes CDR1 SEHNR and CDR2 FQNEAQ (reference sequence). The CDR3 runs to 15 residues. The V end lost 2 bases, the J end lost 6 bases, and 13 bases lay between the germline ends. The CDR3 DNA reads TGTGCCAGCAGCTTATCCGGGTCTGCAGATGAAAAACTGTTTTTT. Its translation: CASSLSGSADEKLFF.

The J gene is TRBJ1-3, the V gene TRBV9; D unresolved. The CDR3 has 16 residues. The germline V and J ends were trimmed by 0 bases and 0 bases, with 10 bases remaining between them. Germline CDR1 is SGDLS and CDR2 is YYNGEE. The CDR3: CASSVGRGPSGNTIYF. In nucleotides, the CDR3 is TGTGCCAGCAGCGTAGGTAGAGGCCCCTCTGGAAACACCATATATTTT.

This clone was detected only a few times. This sequence joins TRBV9 and TRBJ2-4, with TRBD2 as a possible D gene (6 bases). Germline V gene sequence: CDR1 SGDLS, CDR2 YYNGEE. The V and J ends lost 2 bases and 7 bases respectively, with 10 bases between them. The CDR3 is 13 residues long. The CDR3 DNA is TGTGCCAGCAGCGTTCCGGGGGTGAACATTCAGTACTTC. Encoded protein: CASSVPGVNIQYF.

V usage is TRBV11-2 and J usage is TRBJ1-1; D unclear. The V gene lost 1 base and the J gene lost 5 bases, with 8 bases spanning the gap. The germline gives CDR1 SGHAT, CDR2 FQNNGV. The CDR3 is made up of 13 amino acids. For the CDR3, the DNA is TGTGCCAGCAGCTTAGTTGGGTTTACTGAAGCTTTCTTT. Translating it yields CASSLVGFTEAFF.

V gene TRBV5-6 combines with J gene TRBJ1-4, with 7 bases fitting TRBD1. The junction had 4 bases not matched to a gene; V was cut back by 1 base and J by 7 bases. The CDR3 has 14 amino acids. The germline CDR1 and CDR2 sequences are SGHDT and YYEEEE. The CDR3 loop reads CASSLKGAGEKLFF. The CDR3 coding sequence is TGTGCCAGCAGCTTGAAGGGGGCAGGTGAAAAACTGTTTTTT. Full variable domain (remainder filled in from reference TRBV5-6 and TRBJ1-4): DAGVTQSPTHLIKTRGQQVTLRCSPKSGHDTVSWYQQALGQGPQFIFQYYEEEERQRGNFPDRFSGHQFPNYSSELNVNALLLGDSALYLCASSLKGAGEKLFFGSGTQLSVL.

The chain is built from TRBV6-6 and TRBJ2-1; 9 nucleotides line up with TRBD2. The germline V gene encodes CDR1 MNHNY and CDR2 SVGAGI (reference sequence). J was trimmed by 6 bases and V by 7 bases; bases with no gene match: 10. The length of the CDR3 is 15 residues. As DNA, the CDR3 is TGTGCCAGCACCGTGGGCATAGCGGGAGTCAATGAGCAGTTCTTC. It translates to CASTVGIAGVNEQFF.

This clone was observed a handful of times. The V and J genes are TRBV6-5 and TRBJ1-2; D ambiguous. The CDR3 totals 13 residues. Trimming removed 6 bases from V and 2 bases from J, with 10 bases in between. The V gene's germline CDR1 is MNHEY and CDR2 SVGAGI. Here the CDR3 DNA reads TGTGCCAGCAGGCGAATGGGGAACTATGGCTACACCTTC. Encoded protein: CASRRMGNYGYTF.

This clone was observed a handful of times. The rearrangement uses TRBV2 and TRBJ2-5; D is undetermined. Trimming cost V 1 base and J 5 bases, with 11 bases left between them. The germline V gene encodes CDR1 SNHLY and CDR2 FYNNEI. The CDR3 length is 14 residues. The CDR3 bases are TGTGCCAGCAGTGAAGGCCTTACTCTGGAGACCCAGTACTTC. Translation: CASSEGLTLETQYF.

V is TRBV7-2 and J is TRBJ2-1; 7 bases agree with TRBD1. This CDR3 comprises 14 residues. Losses at the gene ends were 7 bases for V and 7 bases for J; bases not matched to a gene: 10. CDR1 SGHTA and CDR2 FQGNSA come from the germline V gene. In nucleotides, the CDR3 is TGTGCCAGCAACAGAGAGGACAGGAAGAATGAGCAGTTCTTC. It is translated as CASNREDRKNEQFF.

This clone was recorded a few times. The genes are TRBV7-9 and TRBJ1-2; TRBD1 matches at 9 bases. J gave up 5 bases and V 5 bases, and 9 bases lay outside the gene matches. This CDR3 is 15 amino acids long. Germline CDR1 and CDR2: SEHNR and FQNEAQ (reference sequence). The CDR3 spells CASSPSGTGTYGYTF. As DNA, the CDR3 is TGTGCCAGCAGCCCCTCGGGGACAGGGACGTATGGCTACACCTTC.

The rearrangement uses TRBV6-5 and TRBJ2-1; tentative D call: TRBD2 (7 bases). The CDR3 runs 14 residues. The germline gives CDR1 MNHEY, CDR2 SVGAGI. V was cut by 2 bases and J by 9 bases, with 14 bases left in between. This chain's CDR3 is CASSYVVGGAEQFF. The CDR3 nucleotides are TGTGCCAGCAGTTACGTGGTGGGGGGGGCTGAGCAGTTCTTC.

This sequence joins TRBV28 and TRBJ1-4; D might be TRBD1 (6 bases). The CDR3 length is 14 residues. CDR1 is MDHEN, CDR2 SYDVKM, per germline. The V gene lost 3 bases and the J gene lost 4 bases, with 9 bases spanning the gap. The CDR3 sequence: CASSLDSFNEKLFF. Here the CDR3 DNA reads TGTGCCAGCAGTTTGGACAGCTTTAATGAAAAACTGTTTTTT.

V is TRBV29-1 and J is TRBJ2-2, with 7 positions matching TRBD1. The CDR3 is made up of 14 amino acids. The V gene's germline CDR1 is SQVTM and CDR2 ANQGSEA. V shed 3 bases, J shed 4 bases, and the junction held 5 bases outside the gene matches. The CDR3 DNA sequence: TGCAGCGTTGAGGGCAGGGGGTCCACCGGGGAGCTGTTTTTT. Amino acid sequence: CSVEGRGSTGELFF.

V and J are TRBV6-1 and TRBJ1-2; D is unclear. CDR1 is MNHNS, CDR2 SASEGT, per germline. The V gene lost 0 bases and the J gene lost 8 bases, with 13 bases spanning the gap. The CDR3 loop spans 14 amino acids. CDR3 residues: CASSEAPRQEGYTF. CDR3 coding DNA: TGTGCCAGCAGTGAAGCCCCCCGGCAAGAGGGCTACACCTTC.

V is TRBV6-1 and J is TRBJ1-1; 11 bases are shared with TRBD1. Per the germline V gene, CDR1 is MNHNS and CDR2 is SASEGT. The ends lost 4 bases at V and 8 bases at J; junction bases unmatched: 12. The CDR3 spans 16 residues. The CDR3 nucleotides are TGTGCCAGCAGTGGCCGGGACAGGGGGTCTCTTCGGGAAGCTTTCTTT. This codes for CASSGRDRGSLREAFF.

CDR3 region: CASRQGALSIYGYTF. CDR3 DNA sequence: TGTGCCAGCAGGCAGGGCGCTCTTTCGATCTATGGCTACACCTTC. The chain has TRBV6-4 and TRBJ1-2, with D perhaps TRBD1 (5 bases). The CDR3 runs to 15 residues. V lost 6 bases to trimming and J lost 4 bases, with 18 bases between them. Germline CDR1 is MRHNA and CDR2 is SNTAGT.

V usage is TRBV7-9 and J usage is TRBJ1-4; the D is unclear. CDR3 length equals 14 residues. Trimming removed 0 bases from V and 12 bases from J, with 14 bases in between. CDR1 and CDR2 (germline): SEHNR, FQNEAQ (reference sequence). The CDR3 bases are TGTGCCAGCAGCTTAGCCCGACCGGGCGAGGAACTGTTTTTT. It codes for CASSLARPGEELFF.

This sequence joins TRBV29-1 and TRBJ1-1; 7 bases match TRBD1. Trimming took 3 bases from V and 1 from J; bases not matched to a gene: 2. This CDR3 spans 13 amino acids. Germline lookup yields CDR1 SQVTM and CDR2 ANQGSEA. In DNA, the CDR3 is TGCAGCGTTGATCGGACAGGGAACACTGAAGCTTTCTTT. Its protein product is CSVDRTGNTEAFF.

The chain carries TRBV28 and TRBJ2-7; possibly TRBD2 for D (6 bases). This CDR3 comprises 14 residues. Germline V gene lookup returns CDR1 MDHEN and CDR2 SYDVKM. Trimming removed 6 bases at V and 5 bases at J, with 17 bases between. CDR3 loop: CASSSGSNPDEQYF. The CDR3 nucleotides are TGTGCCAGCAGCAGCGGGTCTAATCCTGACGAGCAGTACTTC.

J is TRBJ2-7 and V is TRBV10-1; no clear D gene. With 10 bases removed from V and 6 bases from J, the gap between germline ends came to 19 bases. This CDR3 comprises 13 residues. Germline loops: CDR1 WNHNN, CDR2 SYGVQD (reference sequence). CDR3 loop: CATQAGRLGEQYF. The CDR3 coding sequence is TGCGCCACCCAAGCTGGACGGCTCGGCGAGCAGTACTTC.

The V and J genes are TRBV30 and TRBJ2-2; D is unresolved. CDR1 is GTSNPN and CDR2 is SVGIG in the germline V gene (reference sequence). Trimming stripped 4 bases from V and 6 bases from J, with 15 bases between. This CDR3 region has 14 residues. The CDR3 region has the DNA TGTGCCTGGACCAGATCACGGGCCTCCGGGGAGCTGTTTTTT. Amino acids: CAWTRSRASGELFF. The entire variable domain, with the rest obtained from reference TRBV30 and TRBJ2-2, is as follows: SQTIHQWPATLVQPVGSPLSLECTVEGTSNPNLYWYRQAAGRGLQLLFYSVGIGQISSEVPQNLSASRPQDRQFILSSKKLLLSDSGFYLCAWTRSRASGELFFGEGSRLTVL.

This CDR3 reads CASSDPSSRGRGGYTF. As DNA, the CDR3 is TGTGCCAGCAGTGACCCGAGCTCCAGGGGACGGGGAGGCTACACCTTC. The V gene is TRBV6-4, the J gene TRBJ1-2; D is perhaps TRBD1 (6 bases). The V and J ends lost 2 bases and 8 bases respectively, with 21 bases between them. Germline V CDR1 and CDR2: MRHNA, SNTAGT. The CDR3 loop spans 16 amino acids.

The genes are TRBV10-3 and TRBJ2-3, with a weak D call TRBD1 (6 bases). The CDR3 sequence is 16 residues long. Germline V gives CDR1 ENHRY, CDR2 SYGVKD. V was shortened by 0 bases and J by 2 bases, with 12 bases between the two germline ends. The CDR3 loop reads CAISESRGPSTDTQYF. For the CDR3, the DNA is TGTGCCATCAGTGAGTCCAGGGGACCCTCCACAGATACGCAGTATTTT.

The chain employs TRBV27 and TRBJ2-3; 7 bases are a match to TRBD2. V was clipped by 5 bases and J by 5 bases; unmatched bases: 10. CDR3 size: 15 residues. The germline V gene has CDR1 MNHEY and CDR2 SMNVEV (reference sequence). The CDR3 nucleotides read TGTGCCAGCAGTCTAAGGCCTAGCGGCCTAGATACGCAGTATTTT. It translates to CASSLRPSGLDTQYF.

This chain joins TRBV7-9 and TRBJ1-6; no reliable D call. The CDR3 runs 14 residues. CDR1 SEHNR and CDR2 FQNEAQ come from the germline V gene (reference sequence). V lost 1 base, J lost 11 bases, and 12 bases lay in between. The CDR3 spells CASSLGPEVAPLHF. CDR3 sequence (DNA): TGTGCCAGCAGCTTAGGACCGGAGGTTGCACCCCTCCACTTT.

This chain joins TRBV7-3 and TRBJ2-7, with D perhaps assigned TRBD1 or TRBD2 (7 bases each). This CDR3 is built from 13 residues. Germline CDR1 SGHTA, CDR2 FQGTGA. The V end was cut by 5 bases, the J end by 4 bases, with 12 bases between. CDR3 residues: CASSLQGGYEQYF. For the CDR3, the DNA is TGTGCCAGCAGCCTCCAGGGGGGGTACGAGCAGTACTTC.

The gene calls are TRBV28 and TRBJ2-7, with D perhaps TRBD2 (5 bases). The germline V gene encodes CDR1 MDHEN and CDR2 SYDVKM. The CDR3 runs 12 residues. V gave up 7 bases and J gave up 2 bases, with 9 bases separating them. The CDR3 is CASTSGPYEQYF. In DNA, the CDR3 is TGTGCCAGCACCAGCGGCCCCTACGAGCAGTACTTC.

This clone was picked up one time. V gene TRBV6-6 combines with J gene TRBJ2-1; D is undetermined. The length of the CDR3 is 15 residues. Trimming left V 3 bases short and J 0 bases short, with 9 bases between. Germline CDR1 MNHNY, CDR2 SVGAGI (reference sequence). The CDR3 reads CASSYDASSYNEQFF. The CDR3 nucleotides are TGTGCCAGCAGTTATGACGCCAGCTCCTACAATGAGCAGTTCTTC.

The V gene is TRBV4-1, the J gene TRBJ2-7; D is perhaps TRBD2 (6 bases). CDR1 is MGHRA, CDR2 YSYEKL, per germline. V was clipped by 4 bases and J by 2 bases, with 15 bases between them. This CDR3 region has 15 residues. The CDR3 loop reads CASSLGAGSPYEQYF. Written as DNA, the CDR3 is TGCGCCAGCAGCCTAGGGGCGGGATCACCCTACGAGCAGTACTTC.

The chain has TRBV30 and TRBJ2-1; D remains unclear. The V gene's germline CDR1 is GTSNPN and CDR2 SVGIG (reference sequence). The CDR3 loop spans 15 amino acids. The CDR3 is CATSSRARSYNEQFF. The CDR3 coding sequence is TGTGCTACCTCGTCACGGGCCCGCTCCTACAATGAGCAGTTCTTC.